The rows below give T cell receptor beta chains drawn from one sample of a study of CD8 T cells in ankylosing spondylitis. In TCRdb, the 5' RACE reads were re-called with MiXCR into one record per CDR3 protein. The data show about 440,000 distinct CDR3 sequences, more than 15% seen once. The sequencing sample was made of blood, either unsorted or a sorted T cell fraction (not recorded which). The receptor set was obtained from a male donor with ankylosing spondylitis. The CDR3 runs from the conserved cysteine through the conserved F or W. Each record gives: D gene, CDR3 length, J gene, V gene, clone size, CDR3 DNA, CDR3 protein. D genes are given only for firm matches. The size field is filled for only some rows; it gives once, few, many or a size class.

d_call: .; cdr3_length: 14; j_call: TRBJ1-2; v_call: TRBV12-3/TRBV12-4; clone_size: many; cdr3_nt: TGTGCCAGCAGAAGTAATGGACAGAAGTATGGCTACACCTTC; cdr3_aa: CASRSNGQKYGYTF
d_call: .; cdr3_length: 13; j_call: TRBJ2-6; v_call: TRBV9; clone_size: .; cdr3_nt: TGTGCCAGCAGCCCCCCTGGGGCCAACGTCCTGACTTTC; cdr3_aa: CASSPPGANVLTF
d_call: TRBD2; cdr3_length: 15; j_call: TRBJ2-5; v_call: TRBV6-1; clone_size: .; cdr3_nt: TGTGCCAGCATTGGTAGCGGGGGGTTGAGAGAGACCCAGTACTTC; cdr3_aa: CASIGSGGLRETQYF
d_call: .; cdr3_length: 14; j_call: TRBJ2-6; v_call: TRBV29-1; clone_size: .; cdr3_nt: TGCAGCGTGGCCGTGGGTGCTGGGGCCAACGTCCTGACTTTC; cdr3_aa: CSVAVGAGANVLTF
d_call: .; cdr3_length: 14; j_call: TRBJ1-3; v_call: TRBV18; clone_size: .; cdr3_nt: TGTGCCAGCTCACCGGGAATCTCTGGAAACACCATATATTTT; cdr3_aa: CASSPGISGNTIYF
d_call: .; cdr3_length: 13; j_call: TRBJ1-5; v_call: TRBV20-1; clone_size: few; cdr3_nt: TGCAGTGCGAGAGGTTCCCGCAATCAGCCCCAGCATTTT; cdr3_aa: CSARGSRNQPQHF
d_call: TRBD2; cdr3_length: 17; j_call: TRBJ2-1; v_call: TRBV18; clone_size: .; cdr3_nt: TGTGCCAGCTCACCACCCAAATTAGCGGGGGGACACAATGAGCAGTTCTTC; cdr3_aa: CASSPPKLAGGHNEQFF
d_call: .; cdr3_length: 15; j_call: TRBJ1-3; v_call: TRBV6-1; clone_size: few; cdr3_nt: TGTGCCAGCAGACGAGAGGGAGGCTCTGGAAACACCATATATTTT; cdr3_aa: CASRREGGSGNTIYF
d_call: .; cdr3_length: 16; j_call: TRBJ1-4; v_call: TRBV14; clone_size: .; cdr3_nt: TGTGCCAGCAGCGAACTCCGGGTTCAAGGGAATGAAAAACTGTTTTTT; cdr3_aa: CASSELRVQGNEKLFF
d_call: .; cdr3_length: 16; j_call: TRBJ2-2; v_call: TRBV5-1; clone_size: .; cdr3_nt: TGCGCCAGCAGTACAAACCCGGGACAACTCACCGGGGAGCTGTTTTTT; cdr3_aa: CASSTNPGQLTGELFF
d_call: TRBD1; cdr3_length: 16; j_call: TRBJ2-1; v_call: TRBV5-1; clone_size: .; cdr3_nt: TGCGCCAGCAGCTTGGCCGAGGGGGCCCCCTACAATGAGCAGTTCTTC; cdr3_aa: CASSLAEGAPYNEQFF
d_call: .; cdr3_length: 15; j_call: TRBJ1-2; v_call: TRBV5-1; clone_size: .; cdr3_nt: TGCGCCAGCAGCTTGGCCGGACAGCTTCTCTATGGCTACACCTTC; cdr3_aa: CASSLAGQLLYGYTF
d_call: .; cdr3_length: 16; j_call: TRBJ2-4; v_call: TRBV20-1; clone_size: many; cdr3_nt: TGCAGTGCTAGGAGAGGTGTTGGGGGGCGCCAAAACATTCAGTACTTC; cdr3_aa: CSARRGVGGRQNIQYF
d_call: .; cdr3_length: 13; j_call: TRBJ1-1; v_call: TRBV7-9; clone_size: few; cdr3_nt: TGTGCCAGCAGCCCTAGATCGAACACTGAAGCTTTCTTT; cdr3_aa: CASSPRSNTEAFF
d_call: .; cdr3_length: 13; j_call: TRBJ2-2; v_call: TRBV4-2; clone_size: few; cdr3_nt: TGTGCCAGCAGCCAAGTGGGACCCGGGGAGCTGTTTTTT; cdr3_aa: CASSQVGPGELFF
d_call: .; cdr3_length: 15; j_call: TRBJ2-6; v_call: TRBV7-9; clone_size: .; cdr3_nt: TGTGCCAGCAGCCTAGAAAGGGCCGGGGCCAACGTCCTGACTTTC; cdr3_aa: CASSLERAGANVLTF
d_call: .; cdr3_length: 16; j_call: TRBJ1-1; v_call: TRBV24-1; clone_size: .; cdr3_nt: TGTGCCACCAGTGATTCCAGAAAAGGGACCCACACTGAAGCTTTCTTT; cdr3_aa: CATSDSRKGTHTEAFF
d_call: TRBD2; cdr3_length: 12; j_call: TRBJ2-1; v_call: TRBV12-3/TRBV12-4; clone_size: .; cdr3_nt: TGTGCCAGCAGGACAACTAGCGGTGAGCAGTTCTTC; cdr3_aa: CASRTTSGEQFF
d_call: .; cdr3_length: 15; j_call: TRBJ2-7; v_call: TRBV29-1; clone_size: .; cdr3_nt: TGCAGCGTTGAAGGGGGGGGCAGGGGGCCTAACGAGCAGTACTTC; cdr3_aa: CSVEGGGRGPNEQYF
d_call: .; cdr3_length: 16; j_call: TRBJ2-7; v_call: TRBV28; clone_size: once; cdr3_nt: TGTGCCAGCAGTTTATTTGGGACCCAAGGCTCCTACGAGCAGTACTTC; cdr3_aa: CASSLFGTQGSYEQYF
d_call: TRBD1; cdr3_length: 15; j_call: TRBJ1-5; v_call: TRBV4-1; clone_size: many; cdr3_nt: TGCGCCAGCAGCCAAACCGGACAGGGCGATCAGCCCCAGCATTTT; cdr3_aa: CASSQTGQGDQPQHF
d_call: .; cdr3_length: 13; j_call: TRBJ1-2; v_call: TRBV9; clone_size: .; cdr3_nt: TGTGCCAGCAGCGGAGACTTACGGGGGGGCTACACCTTC; cdr3_aa: CASSGDLRGGYTF
d_call: .; cdr3_length: 16; j_call: TRBJ2-1; v_call: TRBV20-1; clone_size: .; cdr3_nt: TGCAGTGCTAGAGAACCCTCGGTCGCCAGGGGGGATGAGCAGTTCTTC; cdr3_aa: CSAREPSVARGDEQFF
d_call: .; cdr3_length: 13; j_call: TRBJ2-1; v_call: TRBV10-3; clone_size: .; cdr3_nt: TGTGCCATCGGTGGGCAGAACAACAATGAGCAGTTCTTC; cdr3_aa: CAIGGQNNNEQFF
d_call: .; cdr3_length: 16; j_call: TRBJ1-1; v_call: TRBV5-6; clone_size: .; cdr3_nt: TGTGCCAGCAGCTCAAAAAGATATTTGAGGGTCACTGAAGCTTTCTTT; cdr3_aa: CASSSKRYLRVTEAFF
d_call: .; cdr3_length: 16; j_call: TRBJ2-7; v_call: TRBV29-1; clone_size: many; cdr3_nt: TGCAGCGTGGAAAGCCCCGCAACAGGAAGTTCCTACGAGCAGTACTTC; cdr3_aa: CSVESPATGSSYEQYF
d_call: TRBD1; cdr3_length: 18; j_call: TRBJ2-5; v_call: TRBV5-5; clone_size: .; cdr3_nt: TGTGCCAGCAGCTTCTTGGGACAGGGGACAGCTACGCAAGAGACCCAGTACTTC; cdr3_aa: CASSFLGQGTATQETQYF
d_call: .; cdr3_length: 16; j_call: TRBJ1-6; v_call: TRBV20-1; clone_size: few; cdr3_nt: TGCAGTGCTAGCCGGCGGACAAGCTCCTATAATTCACCCCTCCACTTT; cdr3_aa: CSASRRTSSYNSPLHF
d_call: .; cdr3_length: 14; j_call: TRBJ2-2; v_call: TRBV29-1; clone_size: few; cdr3_nt: TGCAGCGTTAAGAACAGAGACCTCACCGGGGAGCTGTTTTTT; cdr3_aa: CSVKNRDLTGELFF